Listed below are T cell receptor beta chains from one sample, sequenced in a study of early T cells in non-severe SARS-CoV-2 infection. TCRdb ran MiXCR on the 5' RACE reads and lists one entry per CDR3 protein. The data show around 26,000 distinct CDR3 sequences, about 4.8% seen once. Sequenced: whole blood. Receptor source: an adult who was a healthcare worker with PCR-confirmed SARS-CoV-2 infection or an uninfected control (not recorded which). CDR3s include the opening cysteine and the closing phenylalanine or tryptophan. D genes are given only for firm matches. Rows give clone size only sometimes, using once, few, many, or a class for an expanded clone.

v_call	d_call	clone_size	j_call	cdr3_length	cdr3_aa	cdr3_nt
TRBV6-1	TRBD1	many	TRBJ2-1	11	CATDRGNEQFF	TGTGCCACCGACAGGGGCAATGAGCAGTTCTTC
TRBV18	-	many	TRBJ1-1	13	CASSQGGWTEAFF	TGTGCCAGCTCACAAGGGGGGTGGACTGAAGCTTTCTTT
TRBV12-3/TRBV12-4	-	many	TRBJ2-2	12	CASSWNYGELFF	TGTGCCAGCAGTTGGAATTACGGGGAGCTGTTTTTT
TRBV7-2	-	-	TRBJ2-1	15	CASSRIDSGRNEQFF	TGTGCCAGCAGCCGAATCGACTCGGGACGGAATGAGCAGTTCTTC
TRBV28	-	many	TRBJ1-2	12	CASSTRAEGYTF	TGTGCCAGCAGTACCAGGGCGGAAGGCTACACCTTC
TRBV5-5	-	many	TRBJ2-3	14	CASSPWESRNTQYF	TGTGCCAGCAGCCCATGGGAATCCAGAAATACGCAGTATTTT
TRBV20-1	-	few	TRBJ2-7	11	CSARYVYEQYF	TGCAGTGCTAGATACGTCTACGAGCAGTACTTC
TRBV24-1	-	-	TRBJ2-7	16	CATRPPQRSGCYEQYF	TGTGCCACCAGGCCACCTCAAAGAAGTGGGTGTTACGAGCAGTACTTC
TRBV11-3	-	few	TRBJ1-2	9	CASRYGYTF	TGTGCCAGCAGATATGGCTACACCTTC
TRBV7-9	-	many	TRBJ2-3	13	CASSSQLGDTQYF	TGTGCCAGCAGCTCCCAGCTGGGTGATACGCAGTATTTT